The source of this T cell receptor beta chain is a study of long-term antiretroviral therapy in people with HIV. General observations from the study: It was not possible to obtain data on ART adherence, viral resistance or therapy changes.

A word on this clone: Its cognate antigen is unknown.

Germline V gene data show CDR1 as LNHNV and CDR2 as YYDKDF (reference sequence). V gave up 7 bases and J gave up 5 bases, with 19 bases separating them. The length of the CDR3 is 15 residues. There were no participants with HIV treated outside the United States. Running of the v3.0 immunoSEQ assay took place at survey level. The table came from immunoSEQ multiplex PCR; TCRdb's copy has only in-frame clones and leaves some out. The sample yields 30,000 to 40,000 clones, roughly 80% seen once. This sequence joins TRBV15 and TRBJ2-3; D perhaps matches TRBD1 (6 bases). The sample was unsorted PBMCs, taken 2 years after starting antiretroviral therapy. The clonotype originates from a woman aged 45-65 years with HIV. This CDR3 is CATTQENRDGDTQYF. In DNA, the CDR3 is TGTGCCACCACTCAGGAGAACAGGGACGGAGATACGCAGTATTTT.